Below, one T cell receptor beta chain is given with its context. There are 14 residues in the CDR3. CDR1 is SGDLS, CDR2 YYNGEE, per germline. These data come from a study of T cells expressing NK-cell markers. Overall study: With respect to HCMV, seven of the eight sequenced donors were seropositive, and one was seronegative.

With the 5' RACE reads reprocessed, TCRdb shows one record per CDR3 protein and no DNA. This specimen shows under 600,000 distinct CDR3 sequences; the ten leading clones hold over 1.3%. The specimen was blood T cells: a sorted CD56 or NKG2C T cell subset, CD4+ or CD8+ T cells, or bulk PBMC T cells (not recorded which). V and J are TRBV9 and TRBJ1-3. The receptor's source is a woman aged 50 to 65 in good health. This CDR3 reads CASSVTSPGNTIYF. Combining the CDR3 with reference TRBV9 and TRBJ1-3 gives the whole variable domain DSGVTQTPKHLITATGQRVTLRCSPRSGDLSVYWYQQSLDQGLQFLIQYYNGEERAKGNILERFSAQQFPDLHSELNLSSLELGDSALYFCASSVTSPGNTIYFGEGSWLTVV.